This TCR beta chain was documented in a study of blood T cell repertoires in COVID-19. Repertoires were generated with immunoSEQ multiplex PCR, while TCRdb's copy carries only in-frame clones and drops some. The data show 130,000 or so clones, approximately 80% seen once. The CDR3 contains 17 residues. From germline, CDR1 is SGHTA and CDR2 FQGNSA. V dropped 0 bases and J dropped 1; count of bases not matched to a gene: 2. This receptor was taken from a woman over 75 with acute or convalescent COVID-19. Material for sequencing was peripheral blood. The chain couples TRBV7-2 to TRBJ2-6; TRBD2 agrees at 8 bases. This CDR3 reads CASSLASGVSGANVLTF. The CDR3 DNA reads TGTGCCAGCAGCTTAGCTAGCGGGGTGTCTGGGGCCAACGTCCTGACTTTC.